Following are 11 T cell receptor beta chains from one sample sequenced in a study of T cell changes during pregnancy in multiple sclerosis (dated by TCRdb to about 2019). Library preparation was by the immunoSEQ multiplex PCR assay. Drawn from immuneACCESS, this table holds only the in-frame rearrangements with V and J called that TCRdb kept. Clones are partly lost; checked studies trace under half to an unresolved V gene and leave the rest unexplained. In all, the sample holds about 73,000 clones, and approximately 87% of those were seen once. The ten largest clones represent 8% to 10% of the sample. The material sequenced was peripheral blood, taken after pregnancy. Receptor source: a female donor in good health, enrolled as a control in a pregnancy study.

The chain uses TRBV4-2 and TRBJ2-1; D is perhaps TRBD2 (6 bases). Per germline, CDR1 LGHNA and CDR2 YNFKEQ. Trimming cost V 1 base and J 8 bases, with 18 bases left between them. This CDR3 is built from 16 residues. The CDR3 DNA reads as TGTGCCAGCAGCCAAGGCCGACTAGGCACGAGGCATGAGCAGTTCTTC. Its protein product is CASSQGRLGTRHEQFF.

The rearrangement links TRBV9 to TRBJ2-6; 10 nucleotides agree with TRBD1. Germline CDR1 is SGDLS and CDR2 is YYNGEE. Unmatched junction bases numbered 6, after V lost 0 bases and J lost 0 bases. The CDR3 has 19 residues. The CDR3 nucleotides are TGTGCCAGCAGCGTAGATTTACGGACAGGGGGCTCTGGGGCCAACGTCCTGACTTTC. It encodes CASSVDLRTGGSGANVLTF.

The chain carries TRBV12-5 and TRBJ1-2; possibly TRBD1 for D (6 bases). Trimming took off 5 bases at V and 7 bases at J, with 17 bases between the two ends. The CDR3 is 14 residues long. Germline lookup yields CDR1 LGHNT and CDR2 FRNRAP. The CDR3 spells CASGPTKQGSGYTF. The DNA of the CDR3 is TGTGCTAGTGGTCCAACAAAGCAGGGGTCTGGCTACACCTTC.

CDR3 nucleotide sequence: TGTGCCAGCAGCTTCGGCCGGAGCACTGAAGCTTTCTTT. As protein: CASSFGRSTEAFF. The V call is TRBV13, the J call TRBJ1-1; no clear D gene. The CDR3 consists of 13 residues. V lost 3 bases and J lost 4, with 9 bases in between. Germline V gene data show CDR1 as PRHDT and CDR2 as FYEKMQ (reference sequence).

The V gene is TRBV4-3, the J gene TRBJ2-3; weak D call: TRBD2 (6 bases). Trimming stripped 0 bases from V and 0 bases from J, with 16 bases between. Germline values: CDR1 LGHNA, CDR2 YSLEER. The CDR3 sequence is 18 residues long. The CDR3 here is CASSQDGPAGLSTDTQYF. CDR3 nucleotide sequence: TGCGCCAGCAGCCAAGATGGCCCCGCGGGACTTAGCACAGATACGCAGTATTTT.

The J gene is TRBJ2-1, the V gene TRBV10-2; a possible D gene is TRBD1 (6 bases). The CDR3 is made up of 15 amino acids. Between the trimmed V and J ends, which lost 4 bases and 0 bases, there was a span of 10 bases. Germline V CDR1 and CDR2: WSHSY, SAAADI. The CDR3 protein is CASSGTDSSYNEQFF. The CDR3 nucleotides read TGCGCCAGCAGTGGGACGGACAGCTCCTACAATGAGCAGTTCTTC.

The V call is TRBV19, the J call TRBJ2-7; 8 nucleotides align to TRBD1. Germline-derived CDR1 and CDR2 are LNHDA and SQIVND (reference sequence). This CDR3 spans 14 amino acids. V lost 3 bases, J lost 4 bases, and 5 bases stayed unmatched. CDR3 coding DNA: TGTGCCAGTAGTATCGGTGACAGGGGATACGAGCAGTACTTC. It specifies CASSIGDRGYEQYF. Full variable domain (remainder filled in from reference TRBV19 and TRBJ2-7): DGGITQSPKYLFRKEGQNVTLSCEQNLNHDAMYWYRQDPGQGLRLIYYSQIVNDFQKGDIAEGYSVSREKKESFPLTVTSAQKNPTAFYLCASSIGDRGYEQYFGPGTRLTVT.

The chain is built from TRBV14 and TRBJ1-2; 7 nucleotides align to TRBD1. V shed 1 base and J 6 bases; nucleotides not matched to a gene: 2. Germline CDR1 and CDR2: SGHDN and FVKESK. The CDR3 loop spans 13 amino acids. This CDR3 reads CASSQVQGNGYTF. The CDR3 DNA sequence: TGTGCCAGCAGCCAAGTACAGGGGAATGGCTACACCTTC. Full variable domain (missing parts from reference TRBV14 and TRBJ1-2): EAGVTQFPSHSVIEKGQTVTLRCDPISGHDNLYWYRRVMGKEIKFLLHFVKESKQDESGMPNNRFLAERTGGTYSTLKVQPAELEDSGVYFCASSQVQGNGYTFGSGTRLTVV.

The gene calls are TRBV4-3 and TRBJ1-4; tentative D call: TRBD1 (5 bases). The V and J ends lost 3 bases and 2 bases respectively, with 10 bases between them. Germline loops: CDR1 LGHNA, CDR2 YSLEER. The CDR3 covers 15 residues. The CDR3 nucleotides read TGCGCCAGCAGCCAGGCCCGGGGGACTAATGAAAAACTGTTTTTT. Amino acid sequence: CASSQARGTNEKLFF.

V and J are TRBV29-1 and TRBJ1-1; 8 bases line up with TRBD1. Germline V gives CDR1 SQVTM, CDR2 ANQGSEA. Trimming cost V 5 bases and J 1 base; bases outside gene matches: 6. The CDR3 is 14 amino acids. CDR3 protein: CSVRHGQGNTEAFF. CDR3 in DNA: TGCAGCGTTCGGCATGGACAGGGGAACACTGAAGCTTTCTTT.

The V gene is TRBV10-2, the J gene TRBJ2-7, with D perhaps matching TRBD1 (5 bases). Germline V gene sequence: CDR1 WSHSY, CDR2 SAAADI. There are 14 residues in the CDR3. V dropped 7 bases and J dropped 3 bases, with 16 bases sitting between them. The CDR3 is CASTLPDRSYEQYF. CDR3 nucleotide sequence: TGCGCCAGCACCTTACCAGACAGAAGCTACGAGCAGTACTTC.